The source of this T cell receptor (beta chain) is a study of regulatory T cells in long-lasting Graves disease. Study background: Persistent cases were those of Graves' disease that involved over 5 years of antithyroid drugs with positive TSH receptor antibodies. Notes on the study in general: Favored usage of TRBV28, TRBJ1-2 and TRBJ2-5 was recorded in persistent disease.

This clonotype has at least ten counts. Its specificity is unknown. The CDR3 covers 13 residues. Trimming cost V 6 bases and J 1 base, with 13 bases left between them. Germline V lookup: CDR1 SQVTM, CDR2 ANQGSEA. Both iRepertoire HTBI primers and Arm-PCR of CDR3 regions were used to build the TCR beta libraries. As processed by the authors: Identification of gene segments yielded some 60 TRBV and more than eleven TRBJ across samples. TCRdb reanalysed the multiplex PCR reads using MiXCR and keeps one entry per CDR3 protein. For this entry, the V and J calls and clone size follow TCRdb and not the study's own pipeline. The sample lists 350,000 to 500,000 distinct CDR3 sequences, around 23% occurring once. As for time point: persistent/refractory GD, antithyroid drugs over 5 years with positive TRAb. From PBMCs, RNA was extracted and then used to make the TCR library.

The source material was peripheral blood mononuclear cells (PBMCs), sampled when the disease was refractory, from a patient treated with antithyroid drugs. The chain carries TRBV29-1 and TRBJ2-7; perhaps TRBD1 as D (6 bases). The sequence came from a female donor with Graves disease. As DNA, the CDR3 is TGCAGCGTCGAGGACAGTACATCCTACGAGCAGTACTTC. Protein product: CSVEDSTSYEQYF.